These 20 T cell receptor beta chains were all obtained from the same sample, sequenced in a study of breast tumors, draining lymph nodes, adjacent tissues. TCRdb reanalysed the multiplex PCR reads using MiXCR and keeps one entry per CDR3 protein. The table has about 15,000 distinct CDR3 sequences, about 45% seen once. The material sequenced was tumor-adjacent breast tissue. The receptors derive from a female donor with breast cancer. Some clones in this sample may be carry-over from other donors' samples.

This clonotype came up many times. A much more abundant neighbour one base away suggests this may be a read error. The chain has TRBV6-6 and TRBJ2-1, with 8 positions matching TRBD1. Trimming at V came to 5 bases and at J to 6 bases, leaving 12 bases not matched to a gene. This CDR3 has 16 amino acids. Germline CDR1 MNHNY, CDR2 SVGAGI (reference sequence). The CDR3 reads CASSPQAADRGNEQFF. In DNA form, the CDR3 reads TGTGCCAGCAGTCCTCAGGCGGCTGACAGGGGCAATGAGCAGTTCTTC.

The rearrangement links TRBV2 to TRBJ1-5; 8 nucleotides line up with TRBD2. The better agreement between TRBJ2-3 and the DNA end casts doubt on the J call. This CDR3 is built from 14 residues. Germline V gene lookup returns CDR1 SNHLY and CDR2 FYNNEI. The CDR3 is CASTDTGGYQPQYF. DNA of the CDR3: TGTGCCAGCACCGACACGGGAGGGTATCAGCCCCAGTATTTT.

By share, this clonotype counts as medium-sized. This chain uses TRBV12-3 or TRBV12-4 with TRBJ2-7; the D is unclear. The CDR3 totals 12 residues. Trimming pared 3 bases from V and 3 bases from J, leaving 6 bases between. This CDR3 is CASSFSIYEQYF. CDR3 coding DNA: TGTGCCAGCAGTTTTTCGATCTACGAGCAGTACTTC.

The CDR3 DNA sequence: TGCAGCGTTGGGGGACTAGCGGGGGGCGGGGGCACAGATACGCAGTATTTT. It yields the protein CSVGGLAGGGGTDTQYF. The V and J genes are TRBV29-1 and TRBJ2-3; TRBD2 aligns across 15 bases. V trimming: 4 bases; J trimming: 1 base; junction bases outside the gene matches: 6. Germline V gives CDR1 SQVTM, CDR2 ANQGSEA. The CDR3 loop spans 17 amino acids.

Judged by abundance, this clonotype is medium-sized. This rearrangement joins TRBV2 to TRBJ1-2; D may be TRBD1 (5 bases). The CDR3 has 15 amino acids. V gave up 2 bases and J gave up 8 bases, with 18 bases separating them. Germline CDR1 is SNHLY and CDR2 is FYNNEI. The CDR3 region is CASSESAWGTGGYTF. In DNA, the CDR3 is TGTGCCAGCAGTGAATCGGCGTGGGGGACGGGAGGCTACACCTTC.

This clonotype was recorded many times. The V and J genes are TRBV20-1 and TRBJ2-1, with 14 bases lining up with TRBD2. The CDR3 runs 15 residues. Germline values: CDR1 DFQATT, CDR2 SNEGSKA (reference sequence). V was pared by 5 bases and J by 7 bases, with 7 bases of the junction left unmatched. CDR3 sequence (DNA): TGCAGTGCTTACCGACTAGCGGGAGGGCAAAATGAGCAGTTCTTC. This translates into CSAYRLAGGQNEQFF.

About this clonotype itself: Germline is not matched at one junction end, which may reflect a read error. J is TRBJ2-2 and V is TRBV29-1; 9 nucleotides line up with TRBD2. This CDR3 region has 16 residues. Per the germline V gene, CDR1 is SQVTM and CDR2 is ANQGSEA. The CDR3 DNA sequence: TGCAGTGTTCCCCCTAGCGGGAAAGAAAACACCGGGGAGCTGCTTTTT. It specifies CSVPPSGKENTGELLF.

This clonotype is judged medium-sized (0.01 to 0.1%). The chain links TRBV7-2 to TRBJ2-7; 8 bases fit TRBD1. The germline V gene has CDR1 SGHTA and CDR2 FQGNSA. V lost 5 bases, J lost 3 bases, and 12 bases stayed unmatched. The CDR3 length is 16 residues. CDR3 sequence (DNA): TGTGCCAGCAGCCCCGGGACAGGACAATCATACTACGAGCAGTACTTC. Translated: CASSPGTGQSYYEQYF.

About this clonotype itself: The missing conserved phenylalanine or tryptophan at the end of this CDR3 makes a read error likely. No DNA is shown, since the ends of the CDR3 on it are uncertain; the CDR3 is the one TCRdb lists. The CDR3 sequence: CASSQEASWGLDTQYL. The chain employs TRBV11-3 and TRBJ2-3; the table calls TRBD2, which could not be checked here. Germline lookup yields CDR1 SGHNT and CDR2 YENEEA. Including both end residues, the CDR3 is 16 amino acids long.

This clonotype has ten or more counts. A much larger clone differs from this one at a single base, so this may be a read error. The chain employs TRBV6-6 and TRBJ1-3; no clear D. The CDR3 runs to 14 residues. The germline CDR1 and CDR2 sequences are MNHNY and SVGAGI (reference sequence). The V and J ends lost 5 bases and 2 bases respectively, with 10 bases between them. The CDR3 nucleotides read TGTGCCAGCAGTCTTTGGGAGGCTGGAAACACCATATATTTT. It translates to CASSLWEAGNTIYF.

This clonotype was counted only a few times. It may be a read error: a sequence one base away is much more abundant. The chain uses TRBV11-2 and TRBJ2-1; 9 bases fit TRBD2. The ends lost 1 base at V and 2 bases at J; junction bases unmatched: 0. The CDR3 is made up of 15 amino acids. Germline values: CDR1 SGHAT, CDR2 FQNNGV. Here the CDR3 DNA reads TGTGCCAGCAGCTTAGGACTAGCGGCCTACAATGAGCAGTTCTTC. Translation: CASSLGLAAYNEQFF.

The rearrangement joins TRBV14 to TRBJ2-7; D gene uncertain. V dropped 0 bases and J dropped 3 bases, with 9 bases sitting between them. This CDR3 is built from 14 residues. The germline CDR1 and CDR2 sequences are SGHDN and FVKESK. CDR3 sequence: CASSQEWVYYEQYF. The CDR3 DNA is TGTGCCAGCAGCCAAGAATGGGTCTACTACGAGCAGTACTTC.

In this sample, this clonotype turned up many times. The chain links TRBV6-2 or TRBV6-3 to TRBJ1-5; D is ambiguous. V gave up 5 bases and J gave up 1 base, with 18 bases separating them. This CDR3 has 17 amino acids. Germline lookup yields CDR1 MNHEY and CDR2 SVGEGT. This CDR3 is CASSNGRGVRSNQPQHF. CDR3 sequence (DNA): TGTGCCAGCAGTAACGGGCGGGGAGTCAGGAGCAATCAGCCCCAGCATTTT.

As to this clonotype: Mismatch with germline at one junction end may stem from a read error. The chain couples TRBV12-3 or TRBV12-4 to TRBJ1-5; no definite D call. The CDR3 loop spans 13 amino acids. CDR3 in DNA: TGCGCCAGCAGTTTACCTGACAATCAGCCCCAGCATTTT. This translates into CASSLPDNQPQHF.

About this clonotype: One end of the junction does not line up with germline, which may come from a read error. The CDR3 region is CSAPTSGTEPSF. The CDR3 coding sequence is TGCAGTGCTCCGACTAGCGGGACTGAGCCGTCCTTC. V gene TRBV20-1 combines with J gene TRBJ2-1; 11 bases match TRBD2. From germline, CDR1 is DFQATT and CDR2 SNEGSKA (reference sequence). The CDR3 is made up of 12 amino acids.

This clonotype was recorded many times. The gene calls are TRBV6-1 and TRBJ1-5, with a tentative D call TRBD1 (5 bases). Trimming removed 5 bases from V and 2 bases from J, with 16 bases in between. The CDR3 has 16 residues. CDR1 and CDR2 (germline): MNHNS, SASEGT. CDR3 in amino acids: CASSHLIRVGNQPQHF. Here the CDR3 DNA reads TGTGCCAGCAGTCACTTAATCAGGGTGGGCAATCAGCCCCAGCATTTT.

This chain joins TRBV5-6 and TRBJ2-5; 7 nucleotides match TRBD2. Trimming cost V 0 bases and J 0 bases; bases outside gene matches: 5. The CDR3 loop spans 16 amino acids. CDR1 SGHDT and CDR2 YYEEEE come from the germline V gene. CDR3 DNA: TGTGCCAGCAGCTTGGCCTGGGGGAGGGACCAAGAGACCCAGTACTTC. This codes for CASSLAWGRDQETQYF.

The sample holds many counts of this clonotype. A clone one base away is much larger, so this may be a read error. The chain has TRBV4-1 and TRBJ2-5; 8 nucleotides match TRBD2. This CDR3 has 14 amino acids. The germline V gene has CDR1 MGHRA and CDR2 YSYEKL. CDR3 protein: CSSSHPGRAETQYF. CDR3 in DNA: TGCTCCAGCAGCCACCCCGGGAGGGCAGAGACCCAGTACTTC.

This clonotype is medium-sized (0.01 to 0.1%). V is TRBV7-8 and J is TRBJ2-5, with TRBD2 matching 9 bases. J was trimmed by 4 bases and V by 3 bases; bases with no gene match: 9. Germline V gene sequence: CDR1 SGHVS, CDR2 FQNEAQ. The CDR3 spans 16 residues. The CDR3 protein is CASSFTTSGGGETQYF. The CDR3 bases are TGTGCCAGCAGCTTTACGACTAGCGGAGGGGGAGAGACCCAGTACTTC.

V and J are TRBV29-1 and TRBJ1-2, with 10 bases identical to TRBD1. Germline lookup yields CDR1 SQVTM and CDR2 ANQGSEA. The length of the CDR3 is 15 residues. V gave up 1 base and J gave up 4 bases; unmatched junction bases: 6. CDR3 in DNA: TGCAGCGTTGAAGCGGCGGACAGGGGGGCCTATGGCTACACCTTC. This sequence encodes CSVEAADRGAYGYTF.